The rows below give T cell receptor beta chains drawn from one sample of a study of T-cell reconstitution after alpha-beta-depleted transplantation in children. TCRdb ran MiXCR on the PCR reads and lists one entry per CDR3 protein. In the table there are approximately 390,000 distinct CDR3 sequences, about a tenth of which are singletons. This specimen was PBMCs from the stem cell graft donor, taken from the stem cell graft. The receptors here all came from a human donor who donated a stem cell graft to a child with acute myeloid leukemia. Both conserved end residues are part of each CDR3. D genes are given only for firm matches. Where a row states a size, it is once, few, many or the class of an expanded clone; other rows omit it.

D	size	V	J	length	CDR3	DNA
TRBD1	-	TRBV5-1	TRBJ2-7	15	CASSLTGTGPYEQYF	TGCGCCAGCAGCTTAACCGGGACAGGCCCCTACGAGCAGTACTTC
-	-	TRBV2	TRBJ1-5	12	CASRSDDQPQHF	TGTGCCAGCAGGAGCGACGATCAGCCCCAGCATTTT
TRBD1	few	TRBV11-2	TRBJ1-6	18	CASSPETGGGVDNSPLHF	TGTGCCAGCAGCCCAGAAACAGGGGGCGGGGTTGATAATTCACCCCTCCACTTT
TRBD2	few	TRBV20-1	TRBJ2-6	16	CSAVGREASGANVLTF	TGCAGTGCCGTCGGACGGGAGGCCTCTGGGGCCAACGTCCTGACTTTC
-	many	TRBV7-2	TRBJ1-4	14	CASSPTGRAEKLFF	TGTGCCAGCAGCCCGACAGGTCGTGCTGAAAAACTGTTTTTT
TRBD2	-	TRBV7-9	TRBJ2-3	17	CASGQPGLVLSTDTQYF	TGTGCCAGCGGCCAACCGGGACTAGTCCTTAGCACAGATACGCAGTATTTT
TRBD2	few	TRBV4-2	TRBJ2-1	16	CASSPGTSGSSDEQFF	TGTGCCAGCAGCCCGGGGACTAGCGGGAGTTCGGATGAGCAGTTCTTC
-	-	TRBV20-1	TRBJ2-5	15	CSARDAGAIQETQYF	TGCAGTGCTAGAGATGCAGGGGCAATCCAAGAGACCCAGTACTTC
-	-	TRBV4-2	TRBJ2-5	13	CASSQRVSETQYF	TGTGCCAGCAGCCAACGCGTGTCAGAGACCCAGTACTTC
-	many	TRBV4-3	TRBJ1-6	12	CASSQMGSPLHF	TGCGCCAGCAGCCAAATGGGTTCACCCCTCCACTTT
-	-	TRBV3-1	TRBJ2-5	12	CASSQVRETQYF	TGTGCCAGCAGCCAAGTCCGGGAGACCCAGTACTTC
-	many	TRBV28	TRBJ2-3	14	CASSLPGGADTQYF	TGTGCCAGCAGTCTCCCGGGTGGGGCAGATACGCAGTATTTT
TRBD2	few	TRBV5-1	TRBJ2-5	14	CASRLRSGGETQYF	TGCGCCAGCAGACTTAGGTCGGGAGGTGAGACCCAGTACTTC
-	few	TRBV5-1	TRBJ2-3	16	CASSVGRTSRADTQYF	TGCGCCAGCAGCGTGGGACGGACTTCACGGGCAGATACGCAGTATTTT
-	-	TRBV3-1	TRBJ2-1	15	CASSSRRGAYNEQFF	TGTGCCAGCAGCTCACGGCGCGGGGCATACAATGAGCAGTTCTTC
-	-	TRBV29-1	TRBJ2-1	14	CSVSRQVGRYEQFF	TGCAGCGTTTCTAGACAGGTGGGTCGGTATGAGCAGTTCTTC
TRBD2	many	TRBV30	TRBJ2-1	17	CAWSFSRTSGRYNEQFF	TGTGCCTGGAGTTTTTCCAGGACTAGCGGGAGGTACAATGAGCAGTTCTTC
-	once	TRBV7-3	TRBJ1-2	14	CASSLSLQGDGYTF	TGTGCCAGCAGCTTAAGCCTCCAGGGAGATGGCTACACCTTC
-	many	TRBV5-5	TRBJ1-4	15	CASSSTGGTNEKLFF	TGTGCCAGCAGCTCGACTGGGGGTACTAATGAAAAACTGTTTTTT
-	many	TRBV7-8	TRBJ2-1	15	CASSSVRRALGEQFF	TGTGCCAGCAGCTCAGTTCGAAGGGCCCTTGGTGAGCAGTTCTTC
-	few	TRBV9	TRBJ2-3	16	CASSVGPRTSTDTQYF	TGTGCCAGCAGCGTAGGGCCCCGGACTAGCACAGATACGCAGTATTTT
-	few	TRBV25-1	TRBJ2-5	18	CASSRPPPGLNTRETQYF	TGTGCCAGCAGTCGACCCCCCCCCGGACTAAATACCCGGGAGACCCAGTACTTC
TRBD2	many	TRBV7-9	TRBJ2-2	14	CASGSGGSTGELFF	TGTGCCAGCGGCAGCGGGGGGTCCACCGGGGAGCTGTTTTTT
-	few	TRBV7-3	TRBJ2-2	13	CASTWGSTGELFF	TGTGCCAGTACGTGGGGTAGCACCGGGGAGCTGTTTTTT
-	many	TRBV6-6	TRBJ2-1	13	CASSQGLYNEQFF	TGTGCCAGCAGTCAGGGACTTTACAATGAGCAGTTCTTC
TRBD2	few	TRBV13	TRBJ2-1	15	CASSPRLAGGPEQFF	TGTGCCAGCAGCCCCCGACTAGCGGGAGGGCCGGAGCAGTTCTTC
-	many	TRBV4-1	TRBJ1-5	15	CASSFRQSSNQPQHF	TGCGCCAGCAGCTTCCGACAGAGCAGCAATCAGCCCCAGCATTTT
TRBD1	many	TRBV12-3/TRBV12-4	TRBJ2-2	16	CASRPYGQGSTGELFF	TGTGCCAGCCGCCCCTACGGACAGGGCTCTACCGGGGAGCTGTTTTTT
-	many	TRBV30	TRBJ2-2	13	CAWSLLDTGELFF	TGTGCCTGGAGTTTGCTAGACACCGGGGAGCTGTTTTTT
TRBD2	many	TRBV29-1	TRBJ2-7	14	CSAGAGGLSYEQYF	TGCAGCGCCGGAGCGGGGGGACTCTCCTACGAGCAGTACTTC
TRBD2	-	TRBV7-7	TRBJ2-1	15	CASSPTSQVGAEQFF	TGTGCTAGCAGCCCGACTAGCCAGGTGGGAGCCGAGCAGTTCTTC
TRBD2	-	TRBV12-3/TRBV12-4	TRBJ2-1	16	CASRLSGVSSYNEQFF	TGTGCCAGCCGCCTTAGCGGGGTTAGCTCCTACAATGAGCAGTTCTTC
-	many	TRBV29-1	TRBJ1-2	15	CSVPFDRPGKRGYTF	TGCAGCGTTCCATTCGATCGGCCGGGAAAGCGTGGCTACACCTTC
-	many	TRBV12-3/TRBV12-4	TRBJ2-1	14	CASRRQAEGSEQFF	TGTGCCAGCAGAAGGCAAGCGGAGGGGAGTGAGCAGTTCTTC
-	-	TRBV20-1	TRBJ2-1	16	CSSGAVEAGSYNEQFF	TGCAGCAGTGGGGCTGTGGAAGCAGGGAGCTACAATGAGCAGTTCTTC
TRBD1	few	TRBV20-1	TRBJ2-1	18	CSASSGQTPGKWAWEQFF	TGCAGTGCGAGCTCGGGACAGACCCCAGGGAAATGGGCGTGGGAGCAGTTCTTC
TRBD1	-	TRBV5-1	TRBJ2-5	13	CASSWDSQETRYF	TGCGCCAGCAGCTGGGACAGTCAAGAGACCCGGTACTTC
-	many	TRBV12-3/TRBV12-4	TRBJ1-5	13	CASSTNLAQPQHF	TGTGCCAGCAGCACCAACTTGGCGCAGCCCCAGCATTTT
-	few	TRBV6-6	TRBJ1-2	11	CASSYGGYYTF	TGTGCCAGCAGTTACGGAGGCTACTACACCTTC
-	many	TRBV4-1	TRBJ2-5	13	CASSQVGEETQYF	TGCGCCAGCAGCCAAGTAGGGGAAGAGACCCAGTACTTC
TRBD1	many	TRBV2	TRBJ2-2	15	CASSMTGGSSGELFF	TGTGCCAGCAGTATGACAGGGGGCTCGTCCGGGGAGCTGTTTTTT
-	-	TRBV9	TRBJ2-5	15	CASSVALQGLETQYF	TGTGCCAGCAGCGTAGCTCTCCAGGGGTTGGAGACCCAGTACTTC
-	few	TRBV5-1	TRBJ2-1	16	CASSLQAVGGGNEQFF	TGCGCCAGCAGCCTCCAAGCGGTAGGGGGGGGCAATGAGCAGTTCTTC
-	few	TRBV20-1	TRBJ2-1	12	CSARPFKGGQFF	TGCAGTGCTAGACCCTTTAAGGGGGGGCAGTTCTTC
TRBD1	few	TRBV7-3	TRBJ1-1	15	CASSLSGTGVTEAFF	TGTGCCAGCAGCTTATCCGGGACAGGGGTTACTGAAGCTTTCTTT
TRBD2	few	TRBV7-9	TRBJ2-3	15	CASSYIAGTTDTQYF	TGTGCCAGCAGCTATATAGCGGGAACCACAGATACGCAGTATTTT
-	few	TRBV19	TRBJ1-5	12	CAAGVGDQPQHF	TGTGCCGCCGGGGTAGGCGATCAGCCCCAGCATTTT
-	few	TRBV24-1	TRBJ2-5	13	CATRDRASETQYF	TGTGCCACCAGGGACAGAGCATCGGAGACCCAGTACTTC
-	few	TRBV10-3	TRBJ2-3	14	CAISEPTLTDTQYF	TGTGCCATCAGTGAGCCGACCCTAACGGATACGCAGTATTTT
-	few	TRBV6-1	TRBJ1-5	15	CASSEATSGGVGQHF	TGTGCCAGCAGTGAAGCCACTTCTGGTGGGGTCGGTCAGCATTTT